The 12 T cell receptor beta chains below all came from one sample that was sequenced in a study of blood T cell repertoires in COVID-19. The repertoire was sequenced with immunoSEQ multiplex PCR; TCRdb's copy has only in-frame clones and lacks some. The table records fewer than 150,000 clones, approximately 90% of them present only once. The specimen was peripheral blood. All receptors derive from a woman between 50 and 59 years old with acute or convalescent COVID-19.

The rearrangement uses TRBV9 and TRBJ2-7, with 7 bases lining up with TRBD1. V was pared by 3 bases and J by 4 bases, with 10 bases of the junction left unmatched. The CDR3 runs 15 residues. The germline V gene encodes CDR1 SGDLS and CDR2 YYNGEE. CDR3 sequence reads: CASSASPDRAYEQYF. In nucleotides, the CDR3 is TGTGCCAGCAGCGCGTCTCCAGACAGGGCATACGAGCAGTACTTC.

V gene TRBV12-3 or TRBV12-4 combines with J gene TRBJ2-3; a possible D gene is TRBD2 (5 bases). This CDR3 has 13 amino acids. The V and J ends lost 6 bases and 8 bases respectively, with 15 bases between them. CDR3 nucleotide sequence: TGTGCCAGCAGGGTCACTAGTTTCCGTACGCAGTATTTT. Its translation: CASRVTSFRTQYF.

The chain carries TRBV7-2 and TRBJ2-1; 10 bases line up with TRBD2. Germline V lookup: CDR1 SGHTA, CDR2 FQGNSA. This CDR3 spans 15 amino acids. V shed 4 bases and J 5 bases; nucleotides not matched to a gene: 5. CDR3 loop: CASSSKAGGDNEQFF. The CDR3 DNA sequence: TGTGCCAGCAGCTCCAAAGCGGGAGGGGACAATGAGCAGTTCTTC. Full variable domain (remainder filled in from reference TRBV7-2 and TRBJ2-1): GAGVSQSPSNKVTEKGKDVELRCDPISGHTALYWYRQSLGQGLEFLIYFQGNSAPDKSGLPSDRFSAERTGGSVSTLTIQRTQQEDSAVYLCASSSKAGGDNEQFFGPGTRLTVL.

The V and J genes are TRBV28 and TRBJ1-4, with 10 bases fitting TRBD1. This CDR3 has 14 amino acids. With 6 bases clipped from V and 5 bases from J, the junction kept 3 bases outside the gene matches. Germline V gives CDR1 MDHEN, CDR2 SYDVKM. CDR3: CASRPGQGNEKLFF. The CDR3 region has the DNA TGTGCCAGCAGACCGGGACAGGGGAATGAAAAACTGTTTTTT.

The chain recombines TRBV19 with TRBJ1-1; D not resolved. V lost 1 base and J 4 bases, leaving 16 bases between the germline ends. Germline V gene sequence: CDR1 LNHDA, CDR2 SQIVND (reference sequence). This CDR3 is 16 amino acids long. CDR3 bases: TGTGCCAGTAGTATAGGTCGGAGCCTTCTCGGCACTGAAGCTTTCTTT. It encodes CASSIGRSLLGTEAFF.

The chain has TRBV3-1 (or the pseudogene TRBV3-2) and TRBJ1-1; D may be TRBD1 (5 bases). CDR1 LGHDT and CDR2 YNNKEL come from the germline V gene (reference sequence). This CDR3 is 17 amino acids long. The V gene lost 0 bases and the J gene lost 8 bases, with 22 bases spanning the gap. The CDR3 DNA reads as TGTGCCAGCAGCCAAGACCTTCCGACAGCGGGTTTAAGCGAAGCTTTCTTT. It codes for CASSQDLPTAGLSEAFF.

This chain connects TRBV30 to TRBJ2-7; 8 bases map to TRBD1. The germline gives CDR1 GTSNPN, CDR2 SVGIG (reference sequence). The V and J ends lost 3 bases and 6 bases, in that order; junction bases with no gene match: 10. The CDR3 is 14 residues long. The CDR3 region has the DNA TGTGCCTGGAGCACCCTAGGACAGGGCGGCGAGCAGTACTTC. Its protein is CAWSTLGQGGEQYF. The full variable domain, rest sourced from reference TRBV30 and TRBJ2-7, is SQTIHQWPATLVQPVGSPLSLECTVEGTSNPNLYWYRQAAGRGLQLLFYSVGIGQISSEVPQNLSASRPQDRQFILSSKKLLLSDSGFYLCAWSTLGQGGEQYFGPGTRLTVT.

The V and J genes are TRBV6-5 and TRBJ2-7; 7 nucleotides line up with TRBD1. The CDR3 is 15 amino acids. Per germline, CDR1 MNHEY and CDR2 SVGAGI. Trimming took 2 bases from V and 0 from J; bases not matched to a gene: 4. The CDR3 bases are TGTGCCAGCAGTTACGGGACAGTGAGCTCCTACGAGCAGTACTTC. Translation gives CASSYGTVSSYEQYF.

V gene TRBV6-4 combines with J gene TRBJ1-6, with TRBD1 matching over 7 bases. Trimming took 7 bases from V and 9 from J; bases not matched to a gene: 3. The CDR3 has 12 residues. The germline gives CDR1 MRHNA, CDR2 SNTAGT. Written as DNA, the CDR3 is TGTGCCAGCAATGGGACAGTTTCACCCCTCCACTTT. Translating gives CASNGTVSPLHF.

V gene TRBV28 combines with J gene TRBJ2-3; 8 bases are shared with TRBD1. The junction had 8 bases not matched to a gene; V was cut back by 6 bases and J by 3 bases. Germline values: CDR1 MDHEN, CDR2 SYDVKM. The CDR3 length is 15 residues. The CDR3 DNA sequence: TGTGCCAGCAGGTATCCAGGGGGCACGACAGATACGCAGTATTTT. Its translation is CASRYPGGTTDTQYF.

DNA for the CDR3: TGTGCCAGCAGCCCGGCGTCAGGGGTCTATAATGAAAAACTGTTTTTT. Amino acid sequence: CASSPASGVYNEKLFF. The chain has TRBV7-3 and TRBJ1-4; D is possibly TRBD1 (6 bases). The CDR3 is 16 amino acids. The germline V gene encodes CDR1 SGHTA and CDR2 FQGTGA. Trimming took 5 bases from V and 4 from J, leaving 17 bases between them.

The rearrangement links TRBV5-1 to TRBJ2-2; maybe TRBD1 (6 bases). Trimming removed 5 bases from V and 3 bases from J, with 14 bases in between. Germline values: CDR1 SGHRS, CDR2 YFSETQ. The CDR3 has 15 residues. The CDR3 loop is CASRYKAGDTGELFF. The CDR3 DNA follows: TGCGCCAGCAGATATAAGGCAGGGGACACCGGGGAGCTGTTTTTT.